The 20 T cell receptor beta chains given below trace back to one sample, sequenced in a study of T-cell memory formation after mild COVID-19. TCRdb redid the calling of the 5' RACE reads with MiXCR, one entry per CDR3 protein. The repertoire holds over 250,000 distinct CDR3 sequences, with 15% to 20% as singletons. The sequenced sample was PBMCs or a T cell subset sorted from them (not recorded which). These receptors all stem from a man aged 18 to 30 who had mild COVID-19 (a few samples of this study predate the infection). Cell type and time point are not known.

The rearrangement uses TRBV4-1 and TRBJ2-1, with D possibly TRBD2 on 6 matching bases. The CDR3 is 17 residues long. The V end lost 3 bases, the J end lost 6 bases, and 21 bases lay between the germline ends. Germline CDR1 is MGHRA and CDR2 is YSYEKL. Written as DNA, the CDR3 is TGCGCCAGCAGCCATTCCACTGGGACTCGAGAGGCCAATGAGCAGTTCTTC. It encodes CASSHSTGTREANEQFF.

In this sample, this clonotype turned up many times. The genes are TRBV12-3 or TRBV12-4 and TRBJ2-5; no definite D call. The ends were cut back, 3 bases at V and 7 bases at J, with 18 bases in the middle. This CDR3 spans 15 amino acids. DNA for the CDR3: TGTGCCAGCAGTTTCAGGACGGCCCGTTCGGGGACCCAGTACTTC. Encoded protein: CASSFRTARSGTQYF.

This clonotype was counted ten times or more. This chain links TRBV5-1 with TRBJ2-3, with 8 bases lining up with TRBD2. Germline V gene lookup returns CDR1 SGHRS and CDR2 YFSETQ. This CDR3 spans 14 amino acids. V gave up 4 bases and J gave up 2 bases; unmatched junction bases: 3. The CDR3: CASSIAGFTDTQYF. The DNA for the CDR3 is TGCGCCAGCAGCATAGCGGGGTTCACAGATACGCAGTATTTT.

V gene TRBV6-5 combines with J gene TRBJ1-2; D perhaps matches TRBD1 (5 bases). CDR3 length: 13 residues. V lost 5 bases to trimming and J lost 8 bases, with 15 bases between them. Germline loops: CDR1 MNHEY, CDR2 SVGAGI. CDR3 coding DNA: TGTGCCAGCAGTCCTGGGGGAGGAATCGGCTACACCTTC. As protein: CASSPGGGIGYTF.

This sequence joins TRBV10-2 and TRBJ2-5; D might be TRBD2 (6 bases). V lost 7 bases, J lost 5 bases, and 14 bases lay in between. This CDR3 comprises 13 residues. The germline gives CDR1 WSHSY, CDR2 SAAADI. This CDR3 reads CASNGGFGETQYF. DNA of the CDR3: TGCGCCAGCAACGGGGGATTCGGGGAGACCCAGTACTTC.

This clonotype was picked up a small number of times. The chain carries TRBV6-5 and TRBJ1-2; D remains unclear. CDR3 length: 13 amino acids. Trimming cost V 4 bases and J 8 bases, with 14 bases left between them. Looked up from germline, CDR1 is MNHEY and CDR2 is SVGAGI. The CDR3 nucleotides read TGTGCCAGCAGTTCCCAGCTCCTGGGAGGCTACACCTTC. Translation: CASSSQLLGGYTF.

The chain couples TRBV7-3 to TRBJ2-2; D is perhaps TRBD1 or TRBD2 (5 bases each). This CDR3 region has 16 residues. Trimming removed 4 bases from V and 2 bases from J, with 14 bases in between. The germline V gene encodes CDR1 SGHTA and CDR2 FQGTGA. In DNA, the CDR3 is TGTGCCAGCAGCTGGGGCACGAGGGGTAACACCGGGGAGCTGTTTTTT. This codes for CASSWGTRGNTGELFF.

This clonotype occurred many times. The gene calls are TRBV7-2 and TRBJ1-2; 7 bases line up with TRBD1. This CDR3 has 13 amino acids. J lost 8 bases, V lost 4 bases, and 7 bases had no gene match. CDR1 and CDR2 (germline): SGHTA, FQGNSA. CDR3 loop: CASSSANRGGYTF. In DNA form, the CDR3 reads TGTGCCAGCAGCTCCGCAAACAGGGGCGGCTACACCTTC.

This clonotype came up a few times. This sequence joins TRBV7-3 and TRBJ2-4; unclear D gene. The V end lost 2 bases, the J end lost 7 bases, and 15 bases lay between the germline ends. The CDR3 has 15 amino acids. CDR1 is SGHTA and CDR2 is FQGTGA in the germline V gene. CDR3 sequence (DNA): TGTGCCAGCAGCTTATCCTCCGGACCTAGGAACATTCAGTACTTC. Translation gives CASSLSSGPRNIQYF.

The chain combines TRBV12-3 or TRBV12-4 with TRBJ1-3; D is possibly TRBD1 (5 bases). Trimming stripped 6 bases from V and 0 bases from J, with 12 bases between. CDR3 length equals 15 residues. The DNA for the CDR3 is TGTGCCAGCAGACTACAGGTGATCTCTGGAAACACCATATATTTT. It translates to CASRLQVISGNTIYF.

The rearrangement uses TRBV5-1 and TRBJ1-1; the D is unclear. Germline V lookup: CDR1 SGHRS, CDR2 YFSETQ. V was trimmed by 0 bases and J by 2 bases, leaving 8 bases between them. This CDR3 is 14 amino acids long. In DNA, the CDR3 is TGCGCCAGCAGCTTGGCCGTCAGCAACACTGAAGCTTTCTTT. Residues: CASSLAVSNTEAFF.

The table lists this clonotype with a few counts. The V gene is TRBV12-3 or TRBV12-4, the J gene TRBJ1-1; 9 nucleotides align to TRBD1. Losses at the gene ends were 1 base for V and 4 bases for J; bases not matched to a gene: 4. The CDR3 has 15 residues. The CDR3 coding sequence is TGTGCCAGCAGTTTAGGGGGACAGGGTGCCACTGAAGCTTTCTTT. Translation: CASSLGGQGATEAFF.

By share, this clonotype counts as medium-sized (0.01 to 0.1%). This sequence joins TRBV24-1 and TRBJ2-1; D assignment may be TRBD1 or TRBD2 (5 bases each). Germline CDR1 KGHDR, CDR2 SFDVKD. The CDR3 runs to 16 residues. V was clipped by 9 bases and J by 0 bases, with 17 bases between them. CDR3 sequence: CATRGRNVSSYNEQFF. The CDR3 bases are TGTGCCACCCGGGGCCGGAATGTTAGCTCCTACAATGAGCAGTTCTTC.

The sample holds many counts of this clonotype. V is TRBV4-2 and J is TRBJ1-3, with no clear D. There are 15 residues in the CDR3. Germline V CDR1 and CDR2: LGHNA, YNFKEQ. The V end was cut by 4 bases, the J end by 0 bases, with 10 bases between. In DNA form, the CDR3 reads TGTGCCAGCAGCCCCGAATCGGCCTCTGGAAACACCATATATTTT. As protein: CASSPESASGNTIYF.

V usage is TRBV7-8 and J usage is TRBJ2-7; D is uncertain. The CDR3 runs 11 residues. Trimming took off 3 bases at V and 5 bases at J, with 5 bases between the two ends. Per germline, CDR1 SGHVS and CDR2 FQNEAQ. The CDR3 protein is CASSFMDEQYV. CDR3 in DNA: TGTGCCAGCAGCTTCATGGACGAGCAGTACGTC.

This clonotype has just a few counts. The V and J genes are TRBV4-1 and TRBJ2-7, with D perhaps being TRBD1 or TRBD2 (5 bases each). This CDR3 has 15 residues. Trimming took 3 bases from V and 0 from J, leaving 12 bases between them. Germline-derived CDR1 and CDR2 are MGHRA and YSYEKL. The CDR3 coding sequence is TGCGCCAGCAGCCAGACAGCGGAGAGCTCCTACGAGCAGTACTTC. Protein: CASSQTAESSYEQYF.

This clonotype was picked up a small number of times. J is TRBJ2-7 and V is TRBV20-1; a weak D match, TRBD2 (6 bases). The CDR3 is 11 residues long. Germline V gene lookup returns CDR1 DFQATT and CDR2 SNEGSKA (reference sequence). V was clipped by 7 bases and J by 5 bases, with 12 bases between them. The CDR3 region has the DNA TGCAGTGTGGGGGGACTGGACGAGCAGTACTTC. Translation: CSVGGLDEQYF.

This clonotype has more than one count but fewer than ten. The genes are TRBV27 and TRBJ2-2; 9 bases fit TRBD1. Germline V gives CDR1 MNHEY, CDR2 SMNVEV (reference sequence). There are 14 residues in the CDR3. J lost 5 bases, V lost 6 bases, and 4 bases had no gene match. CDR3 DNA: TGTGCCAGCAGACAGGGGGCGAGAACCGGGGAGCTGTTTTTT. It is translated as CASRQGARTGELFF.

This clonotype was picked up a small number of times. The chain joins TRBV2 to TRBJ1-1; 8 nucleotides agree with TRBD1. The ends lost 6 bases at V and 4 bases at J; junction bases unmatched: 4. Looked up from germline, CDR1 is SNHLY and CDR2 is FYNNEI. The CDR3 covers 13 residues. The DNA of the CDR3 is TGTGCCAGCAGATTCACAGGGGGCACTGAAGCTTTCTTT. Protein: CASRFTGGTEAFF.

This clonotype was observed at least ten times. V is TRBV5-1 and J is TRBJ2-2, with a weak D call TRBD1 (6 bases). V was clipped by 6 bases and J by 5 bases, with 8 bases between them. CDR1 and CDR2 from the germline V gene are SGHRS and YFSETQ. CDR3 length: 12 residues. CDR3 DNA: TGCGCCAGCAAACAGGGAACCGGGGAGCTGTTTTTT. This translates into CASKQGTGELFF.